This T cell receptor beta chain was identified in a study of cytotoxic CD8 clonotypes in ibrutinib-treated CLL. The table came from immunoSEQ multiplex PCR; TCRdb's copy has only in-frame clones and leaves some out. The sample records approximately 30,000 clones, more than 60% being singletons. The sequencing used PBMCs, collected after 24 months of ibrutinib treatment. The TCR sequence derives from a human donor with chronic lymphocytic leukemia.

The CDR3 DNA follows: TGTGCCAGCAGTGCTGAAAGGAGAGGGACTGAAGCTTTCTTT. This sequence encodes CASSAERRGTEAFF. The chain has TRBV2 and TRBJ1-1; D is unresolved. The CDR3 has 14 residues. Germline values: CDR1 SNHLY, CDR2 FYNNEI. V dropped 4 bases and J dropped 5 bases, with 14 bases sitting between them.